These T cell receptor beta chains were read from a single sample in a study of blood T cell repertoires in COVID-19. The repertoire was sequenced with immunoSEQ multiplex PCR; TCRdb's copy has only in-frame clones and lacks some. The sample shows around 260,000 clones, approximately 89% of them seen only once. The sample was peripheral blood. The receptors come from a woman aged 70-85 years with COVID-19, enrolled during active disease. The CDR3 runs from the conserved cysteine through the conserved F or W. The order of the fields is D gene, J gene, V gene, CDR3 protein, CDR3 DNA. D genes are given only for firm matches.

NA | TRBJ2-7 | TRBV25-1 | CASSESLGLFYEQYF | TGTGCCAGCAGTGAATCGTTGGGACTTTTCTACGAGCAGTACTTC
NA | TRBJ1-5 | TRBV30 | CAWSSGGHSNQPQHF | TGTGCCTGGAGTTCGGGTGGACATAGCAATCAGCCCCAGCATTTT
TRBD1 | TRBJ2-7 | TRBV7-3 | CASSLGQGATYEQYF | TGTGCCAGCAGCCTCGGACAGGGGGCTACCTACGAGCAGTACTTC
TRBD2 | TRBJ2-3 | TRBV9 | CASSASTSGRALDTQYF | TGTGCCAGCAGCGCCTCGACTAGCGGGAGGGCCTTAGATACGCAGTATTTT
NA | TRBJ1-1 | TRBV30 | CAWTPGWAGSPDTEAFF | TGTGCCTGGACTCCAGGTTGGGCAGGGTCCCCCGACACTGAAGCTTTCTTT
NA | TRBJ1-3 | TRBV5-4 | CASSLAGQLGNTIYF | TGTGCCAGCAGCTTGGCAGGGCAACTCGGAAACACCATATATTTT
TRBD2 | TRBJ2-1 | TRBV7-3 | CASSVAGYNEQFF | TGTGCCAGCAGCGTAGCGGGCTACAATGAGCAGTTCTTC
TRBD2 | TRBJ2-7 | TRBV5-1 | CASSLGRLGDYTYEQYF | TGCGCCAGCAGCTTGGGCCGGTTGGGGGACTACACCTACGAGCAGTACTTC
NA | TRBJ1-1 | TRBV30 | CAWMRGYGGTEAFF | TGTGCCTGGATGCGGGGCTACGGCGGCACTGAAGCTTTCTTT
TRBD2 | TRBJ2-1 | TRBV5-1 | CASSLAVSGTDEQFF | TGCGCCAGCAGCTTGGCGGTTAGCGGGACTGATGAGCAGTTCTTC
TRBD2 | TRBJ2-1 | TRBV7-9 | CASSPGASGAYNEQFF | TGTGCCAGCAGCCCCGGGGCTAGCGGGGCCTACAATGAGCAGTTCTTC
TRBD1 | TRBJ1-1 | TRBV11-2 | CASSLDNDRGLMNTEAFF | TGTGCCAGCAGCTTAGATAACGACAGGGGGTTGATGAACACTGAAGCTTTCTTT
TRBD1 | TRBJ2-7 | TRBV12-5 | CASGSGQRPQEQYF | TGTGCTAGTGGTTCGGGACAGCGACCACAGGAGCAGTACTTC
TRBD1 | TRBJ2-2 | TRBV11-2 | CASSHGTDAGELFF | TGTGCCAGCAGCCACGGGACAGACGCCGGGGAGCTGTTTTTT
NA | TRBJ2-3 | TRBV1 | CTSSPPVPTRDTQYF | TGCACCAGCAGCCCCCCAGTCCCTACGAGGGATACGCAGTATTTT
NA | TRBJ2-5 | TRBV7-2 | CASSFGARETQYF | TGTGCCAGCAGCTTTGGGGCACGGGAGACCCAGTACTTC